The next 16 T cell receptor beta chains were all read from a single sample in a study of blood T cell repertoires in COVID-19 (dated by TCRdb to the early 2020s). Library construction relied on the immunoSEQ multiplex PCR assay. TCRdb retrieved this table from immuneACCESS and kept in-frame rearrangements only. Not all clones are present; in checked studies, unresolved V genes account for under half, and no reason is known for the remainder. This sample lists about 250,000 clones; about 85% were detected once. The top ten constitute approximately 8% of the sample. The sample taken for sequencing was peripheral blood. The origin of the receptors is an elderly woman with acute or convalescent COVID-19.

The CDR3 loop reads CASSIVTGKDTQYF. The CDR3 DNA sequence: TGTGCCAGTAGTATAGTAACAGGGAAAGATACGCAGTATTTT. V and J are TRBV19 and TRBJ2-3, with D tentatively TRBD1 (6 bases). CDR1 LNHDA and CDR2 SQIVND come from the germline V gene (reference sequence). V lost 1 base and J 5 bases, leaving 10 bases between the germline ends. The CDR3 extends over 14 amino acids.

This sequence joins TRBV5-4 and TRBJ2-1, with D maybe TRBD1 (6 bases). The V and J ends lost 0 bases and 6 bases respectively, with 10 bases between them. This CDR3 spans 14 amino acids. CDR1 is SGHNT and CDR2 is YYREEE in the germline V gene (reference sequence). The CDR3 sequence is CASSLDRAVNEQFF. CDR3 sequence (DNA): TGTGCCAGCAGCTTGGACAGGGCGGTCAATGAGCAGTTCTTC. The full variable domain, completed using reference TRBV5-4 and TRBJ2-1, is ETGVTQSPTHLIKTRGQQVTLRCSSQSGHNTVSWYQQALGQGPQFIFQYYREEENGRGNFPPRFSGLQFPNYSSELNVNALELDDSALYLCASSLDRAVNEQFFGPGTRLTVL.

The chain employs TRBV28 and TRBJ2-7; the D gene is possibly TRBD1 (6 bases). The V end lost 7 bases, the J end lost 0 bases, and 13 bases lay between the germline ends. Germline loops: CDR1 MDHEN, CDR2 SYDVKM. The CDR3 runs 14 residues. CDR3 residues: CASIPAGVSYEQYF. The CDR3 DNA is TGTGCCAGCATCCCTGCAGGGGTCTCCTACGAGCAGTACTTC.

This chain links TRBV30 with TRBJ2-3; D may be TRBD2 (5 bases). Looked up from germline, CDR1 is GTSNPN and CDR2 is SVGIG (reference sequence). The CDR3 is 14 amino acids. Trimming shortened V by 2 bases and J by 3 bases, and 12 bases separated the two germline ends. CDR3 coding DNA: TGTGCCTGGAGTATACTGACGGGGACAGATACGCAGTATTTT. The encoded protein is CAWSILTGTDTQYF.

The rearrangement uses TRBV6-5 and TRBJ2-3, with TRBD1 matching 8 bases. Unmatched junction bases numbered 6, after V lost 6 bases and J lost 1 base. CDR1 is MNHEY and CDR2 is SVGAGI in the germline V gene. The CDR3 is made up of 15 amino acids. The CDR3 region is CASSPRGPGTDTQYF. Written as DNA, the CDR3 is TGTGCCAGCAGCCCCAGGGGGCCGGGCACAGATACGCAGTATTTT.

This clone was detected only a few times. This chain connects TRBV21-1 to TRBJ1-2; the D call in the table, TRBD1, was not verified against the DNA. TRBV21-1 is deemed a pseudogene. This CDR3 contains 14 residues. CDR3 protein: CASSPQAGGAYHTF. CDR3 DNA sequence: TGTGCCAGCAGCCCCCAGGCAGGGGGTGCGTATCACACCTTC.

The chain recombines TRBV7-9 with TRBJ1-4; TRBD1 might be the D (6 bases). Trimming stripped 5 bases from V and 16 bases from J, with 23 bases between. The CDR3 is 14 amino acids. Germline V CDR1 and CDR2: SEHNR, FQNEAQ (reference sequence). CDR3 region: CASSPHRADQFSFF. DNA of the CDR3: TGTGCCAGCAGCCCGCACAGGGCGGACCAGTTTTCGTTTTTT.

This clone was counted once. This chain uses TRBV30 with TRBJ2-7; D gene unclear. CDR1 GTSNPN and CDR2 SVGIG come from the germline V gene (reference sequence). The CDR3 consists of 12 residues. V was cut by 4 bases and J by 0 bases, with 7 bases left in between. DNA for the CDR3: TGTGCCTGGACCGACACCTCCTACGAGCAGTACTTC. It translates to CAWTDTSYEQYF.

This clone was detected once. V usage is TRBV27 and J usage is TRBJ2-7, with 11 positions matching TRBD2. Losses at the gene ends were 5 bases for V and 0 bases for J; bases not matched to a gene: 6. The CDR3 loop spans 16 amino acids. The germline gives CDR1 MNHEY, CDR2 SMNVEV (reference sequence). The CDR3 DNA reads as TGTGCCAGCAGTAATCCCGGGACTAGCGGCTCCTACGAGCAGTACTTC. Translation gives CASSNPGTSGSYEQYF.

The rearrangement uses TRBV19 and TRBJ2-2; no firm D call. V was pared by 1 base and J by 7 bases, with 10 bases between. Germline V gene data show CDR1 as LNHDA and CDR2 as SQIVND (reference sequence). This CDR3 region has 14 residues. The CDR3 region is CASSIAGSIGELFF. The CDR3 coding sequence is TGTGCCAGTAGTATAGCGGGTTCGATCGGGGAGCTGTTTTTT.

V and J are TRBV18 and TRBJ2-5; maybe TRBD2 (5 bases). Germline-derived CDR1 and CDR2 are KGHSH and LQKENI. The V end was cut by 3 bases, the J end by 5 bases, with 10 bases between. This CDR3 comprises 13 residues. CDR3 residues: CASSPPSWETQYF. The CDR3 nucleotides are TGTGCCAGCTCACCGCCTAGCTGGGAGACCCAGTACTTC.

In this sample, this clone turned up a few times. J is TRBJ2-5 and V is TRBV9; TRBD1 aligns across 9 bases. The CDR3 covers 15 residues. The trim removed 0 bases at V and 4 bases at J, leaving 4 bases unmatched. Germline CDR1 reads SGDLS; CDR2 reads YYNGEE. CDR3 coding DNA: TGTGCCAGCAGCGTAGGTACAGGGGGCGGAGAGACCCAGTACTTC. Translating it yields CASSVGTGGGETQYF.

The CDR3 here is CASSDVAGGHYEQYF. In DNA form, the CDR3 reads TGCGCCAGCAGTGATGTGGCGGGAGGGCACTACGAGCAGTACTTC. The J gene is TRBJ2-7, the V gene TRBV10-1; TRBD2 matches at 9 bases. With 3 bases clipped from V and 3 bases from J, the junction kept 6 bases outside the gene matches. Germline V lookup: CDR1 WNHNN, CDR2 SYGVQD (reference sequence). The CDR3 is made up of 15 amino acids.

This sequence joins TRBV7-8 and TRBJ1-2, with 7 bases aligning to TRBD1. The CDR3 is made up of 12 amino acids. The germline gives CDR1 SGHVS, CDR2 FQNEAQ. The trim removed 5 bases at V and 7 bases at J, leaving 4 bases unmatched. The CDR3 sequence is CASSLHRGGYTF. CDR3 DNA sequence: TGTGCCAGCAGCCTCCACAGGGGTGGCTACACCTTC.

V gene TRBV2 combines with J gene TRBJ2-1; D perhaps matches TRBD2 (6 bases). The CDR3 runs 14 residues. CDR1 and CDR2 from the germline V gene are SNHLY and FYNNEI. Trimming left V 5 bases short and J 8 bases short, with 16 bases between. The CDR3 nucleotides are TGTGCCAGCAGTCGGCGGGGCCTGTCGGATGAGCAGTTCTTC. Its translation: CASSRRGLSDEQFF.

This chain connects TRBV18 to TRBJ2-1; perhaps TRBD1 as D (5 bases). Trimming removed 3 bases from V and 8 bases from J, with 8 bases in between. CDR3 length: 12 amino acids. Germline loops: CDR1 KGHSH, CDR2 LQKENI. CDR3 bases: TGTGCCAGCTCACCCCAGGGTTATGAGCAGTTCTTC. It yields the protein CASSPQGYEQFF.